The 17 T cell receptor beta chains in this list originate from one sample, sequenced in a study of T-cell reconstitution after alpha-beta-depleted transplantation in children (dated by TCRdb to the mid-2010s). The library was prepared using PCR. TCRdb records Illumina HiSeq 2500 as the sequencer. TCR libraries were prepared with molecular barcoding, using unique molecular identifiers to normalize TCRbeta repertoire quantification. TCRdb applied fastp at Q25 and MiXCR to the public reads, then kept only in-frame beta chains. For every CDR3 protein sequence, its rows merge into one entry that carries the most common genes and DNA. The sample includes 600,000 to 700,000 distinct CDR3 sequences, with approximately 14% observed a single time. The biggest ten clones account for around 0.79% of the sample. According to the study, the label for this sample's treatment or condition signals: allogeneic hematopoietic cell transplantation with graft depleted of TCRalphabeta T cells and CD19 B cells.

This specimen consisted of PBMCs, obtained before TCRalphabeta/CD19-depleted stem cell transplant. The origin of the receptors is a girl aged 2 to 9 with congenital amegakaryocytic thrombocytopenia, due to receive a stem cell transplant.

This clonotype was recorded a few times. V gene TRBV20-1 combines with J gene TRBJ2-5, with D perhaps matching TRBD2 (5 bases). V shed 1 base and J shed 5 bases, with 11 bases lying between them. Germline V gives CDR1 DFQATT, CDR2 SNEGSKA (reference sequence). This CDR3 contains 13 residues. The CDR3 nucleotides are TGCAGTGCTAGAGCGCTAGCCAGGGAGACCCAGTACTTC. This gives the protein CSARALARETQYF.

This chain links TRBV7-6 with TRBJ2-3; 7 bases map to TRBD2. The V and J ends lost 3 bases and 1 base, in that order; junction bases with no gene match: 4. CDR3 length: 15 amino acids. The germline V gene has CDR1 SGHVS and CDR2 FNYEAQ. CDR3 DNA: TGTGCCAGCAGCTTCTCTAGCGGCGGCACAGATACGCAGTATTTT. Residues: CASSFSSGGTDTQYF.

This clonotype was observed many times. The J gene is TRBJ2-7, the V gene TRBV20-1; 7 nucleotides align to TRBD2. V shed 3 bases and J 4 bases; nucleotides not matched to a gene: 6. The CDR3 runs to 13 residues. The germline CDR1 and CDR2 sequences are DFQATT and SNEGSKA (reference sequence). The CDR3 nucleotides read TGCAGTGCTAGCGACCCGGGGGGTTACGAGCAGTACTTC. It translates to CSASDPGGYEQYF.

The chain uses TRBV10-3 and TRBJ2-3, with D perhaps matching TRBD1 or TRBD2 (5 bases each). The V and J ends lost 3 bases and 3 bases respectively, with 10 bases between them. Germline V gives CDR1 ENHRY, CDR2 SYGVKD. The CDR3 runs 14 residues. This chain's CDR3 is CAISDEGKTDTQYF. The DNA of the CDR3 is TGTGCCATCAGTGATGAGGGGAAAACAGATACGCAGTATTTT.

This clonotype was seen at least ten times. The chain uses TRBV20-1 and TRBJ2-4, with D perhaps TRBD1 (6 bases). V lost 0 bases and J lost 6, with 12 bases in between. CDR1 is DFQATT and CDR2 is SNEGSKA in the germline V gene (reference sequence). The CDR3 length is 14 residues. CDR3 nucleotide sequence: TGCAGTGCTAGAGATCTCACAGGGCCAAACATTCAGTACTTC. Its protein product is CSARDLTGPNIQYF.

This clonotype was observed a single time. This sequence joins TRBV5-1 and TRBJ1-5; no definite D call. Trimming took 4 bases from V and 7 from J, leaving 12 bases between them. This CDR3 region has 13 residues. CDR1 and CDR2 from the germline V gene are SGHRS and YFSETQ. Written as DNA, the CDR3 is TGCGCCAGCAGCCCTGATCCAGGACAGCCCCAGCATTTT. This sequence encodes CASSPDPGQPQHF.

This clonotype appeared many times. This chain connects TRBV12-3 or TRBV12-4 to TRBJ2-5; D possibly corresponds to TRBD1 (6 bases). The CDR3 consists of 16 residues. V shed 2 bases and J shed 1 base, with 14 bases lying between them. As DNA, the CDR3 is TGTGCCAGCAGTTTAATTACAGGGTTAACCCAAGAGACCCAGTACTTC. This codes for CASSLITGLTQETQYF.

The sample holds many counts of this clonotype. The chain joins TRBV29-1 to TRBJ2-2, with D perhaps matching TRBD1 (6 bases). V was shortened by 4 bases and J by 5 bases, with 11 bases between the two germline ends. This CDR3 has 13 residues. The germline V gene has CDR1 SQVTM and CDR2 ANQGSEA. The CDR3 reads CSVGGGVTGELFF. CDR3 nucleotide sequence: TGCAGCGTTGGAGGGGGTGTGACCGGGGAGCTGTTTTTT.

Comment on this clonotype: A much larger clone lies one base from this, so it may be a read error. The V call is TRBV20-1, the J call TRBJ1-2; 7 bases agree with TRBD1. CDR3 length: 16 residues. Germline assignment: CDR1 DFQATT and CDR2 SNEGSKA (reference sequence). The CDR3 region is CSARRTGAVRDYGDTF. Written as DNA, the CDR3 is TGCAGTGCTCGGCGAACAGGGGCGGTGCGGGACTATGGCGACACCTTC.

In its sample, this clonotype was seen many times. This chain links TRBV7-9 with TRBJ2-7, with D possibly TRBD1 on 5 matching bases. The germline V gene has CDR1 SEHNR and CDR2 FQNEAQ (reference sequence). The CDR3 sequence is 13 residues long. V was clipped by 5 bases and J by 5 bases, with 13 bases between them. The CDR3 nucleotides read TGTGCCAGCAGCAGCAGGGATAGCCACGAGCAGTACTTC. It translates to CASSSRDSHEQYF.

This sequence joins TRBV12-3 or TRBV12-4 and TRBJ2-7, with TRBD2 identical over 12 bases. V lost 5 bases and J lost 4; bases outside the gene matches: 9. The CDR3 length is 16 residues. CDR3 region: CASSHSGTSGLYEQYF. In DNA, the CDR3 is TGTGCCAGCAGTCACTCCGGGACTAGCGGGCTGTACGAGCAGTACTTC.

The CDR3 DNA reads TGTGCCAGCAGACCCAGCCTCACTAGCGCCAGCACAGATACGCAGTATTTT. Encoded protein: CASRPSLTSASTDTQYF. This chain connects TRBV6-5 to TRBJ2-3; TRBD2 agrees at 7 bases. Germline V gives CDR1 MNHEY, CDR2 SVGAGI. Trimming cost V 6 bases and J 0 bases; bases outside gene matches: 12. The CDR3 totals 17 residues.

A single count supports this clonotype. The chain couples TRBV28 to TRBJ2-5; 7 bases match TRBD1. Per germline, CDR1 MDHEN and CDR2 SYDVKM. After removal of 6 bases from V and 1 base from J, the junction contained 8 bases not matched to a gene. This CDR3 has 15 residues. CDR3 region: CASSPGQSFQETQYF. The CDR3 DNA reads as TGTGCCAGCAGCCCGGGACAGTCCTTCCAAGAGACCCAGTACTTC.

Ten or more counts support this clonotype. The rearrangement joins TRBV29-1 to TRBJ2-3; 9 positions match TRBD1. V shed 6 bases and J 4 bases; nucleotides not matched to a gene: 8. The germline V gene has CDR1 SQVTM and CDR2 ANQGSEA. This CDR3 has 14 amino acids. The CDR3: CSVTGQGTSDTQYF. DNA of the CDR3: TGCAGCGTCACTGGACAGGGGACGTCAGATACGCAGTATTTT.

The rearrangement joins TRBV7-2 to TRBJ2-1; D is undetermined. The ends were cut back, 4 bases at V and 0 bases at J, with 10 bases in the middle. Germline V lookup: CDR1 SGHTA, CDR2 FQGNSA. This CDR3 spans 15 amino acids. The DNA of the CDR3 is TGTGCCAGCAGCTCCAGAATAAGCTCCTACAATGAGCAGTTCTTC. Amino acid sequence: CASSSRISSYNEQFF.

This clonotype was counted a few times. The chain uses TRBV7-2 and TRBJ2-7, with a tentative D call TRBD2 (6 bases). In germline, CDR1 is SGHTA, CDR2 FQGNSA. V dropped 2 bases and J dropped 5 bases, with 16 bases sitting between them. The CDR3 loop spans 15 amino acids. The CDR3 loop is CASSLWRDSRNEQYF. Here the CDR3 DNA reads TGTGCCAGCAGCTTATGGCGGGACTCTAGGAACGAGCAGTACTTC. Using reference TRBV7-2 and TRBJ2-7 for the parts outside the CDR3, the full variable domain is GAGVSQSPSNKVTEKGKDVELRCDPISGHTALYWYRQSLGQGLEFLIYFQGNSAPDKSGLPSDRFSAERTGGSVSTLTIQRTQQEDSAVYLCASSLWRDSRNEQYFGPGTRLTVT.

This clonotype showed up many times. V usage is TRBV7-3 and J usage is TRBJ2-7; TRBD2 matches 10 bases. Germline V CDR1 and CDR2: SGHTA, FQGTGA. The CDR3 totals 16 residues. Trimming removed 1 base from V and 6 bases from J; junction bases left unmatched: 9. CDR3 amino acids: CASSLSGGLAGAEQYF. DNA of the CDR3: TGTGCCAGCAGCTTAAGCGGGGGGCTAGCGGGAGCCGAGCAGTACTTC.